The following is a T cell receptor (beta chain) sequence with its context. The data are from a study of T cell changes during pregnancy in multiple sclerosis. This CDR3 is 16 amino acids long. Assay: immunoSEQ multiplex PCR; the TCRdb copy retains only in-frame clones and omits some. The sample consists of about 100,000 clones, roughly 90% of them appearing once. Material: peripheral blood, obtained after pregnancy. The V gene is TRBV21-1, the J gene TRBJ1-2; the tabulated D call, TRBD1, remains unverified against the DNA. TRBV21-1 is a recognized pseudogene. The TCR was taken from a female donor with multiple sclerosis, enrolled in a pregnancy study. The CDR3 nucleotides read TGTGCCAGCAGCACTATCTGGCAGGGTGAAAGGGATGGCTACACCTTC. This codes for CASSTIWQGERDGYTF.